This paragraph covers one T cell receptor beta chain sequence. The germline gives CDR1 MDHEN, CDR2 SYDVKM. The CDR3 covers 15 residues. With 2 bases removed from V and 4 bases from J, the gap between germline ends came to 14 bases. This table comes from immunoSEQ multiplex PCR, and its TCRdb copy is limited to in-frame clones, with some not included. The data hold about 300,000 clones, with around nine tenths observed a single time. The sample comes from a study of blood T cell repertoires in COVID-19. Study background: Sites across the United States, Italy and Spain contributed samples from acute and convalescent COVID-19.

Sample: PBMCs or T cells enriched from blood (not recorded which). This clonotype was obtained from a woman under 40 who had recovered from COVID-19. The V gene is TRBV28, the J gene TRBJ1-2, with D maybe TRBD1 (5 bases). The DNA of the CDR3 is TGTGCCAGCAGTTTAGGAGCCAGGGTCGGCTATGGCTACACCTTC. Its protein product is CASSLGARVGYGYTF.